Below are 26 T cell receptor beta chains sequenced from a single sample in a study of CD8+ T cells in alopecia areata (dated 2018 in TCRdb). Library generation was performed with the immunoSEQ multiplex PCR assay. To provide template for TCR sequencing, every sample had RNA extracted and reverse transcribed into cDNA. This is the immuneACCESS table as TCRdb keeps it, with only in-frame sequences that have V and J called. A part of the clones is gone; compared with another copy, unresolved V genes explain less than half, and the rest is unexplained. The sample contains about 150,000 clones, around 86% of them found a single time. About 14% of the sample is taken by the ten largest. The time point label of this sample denotes: baseline before oral tofacitinib. This sample comprised CD8+ T cells sorted from blood, obtained at week 0. The source is a human donor with alopecia areata.

The V gene is TRBV7-9, the J gene TRBJ1-1, with a possible D match to TRBD1 (6 bases). The V gene lost 1 base and the J gene lost 3 bases, with 9 bases spanning the gap. CDR1 SEHNR and CDR2 FQNEAQ come from the germline V gene (reference sequence). The CDR3 is 14 residues long. The DNA for the CDR3 is TGTGCCAGCAGCTTAGGGGGGCAGCACACTGAAGCTTTCTTT. It codes for CASSLGGQHTEAFF.

Only one count was recorded for this clone. The genes are TRBV15 and TRBJ1-2; D not certain. The V end was cut by 5 bases, the J end by 0 bases, with 13 bases between. The CDR3 is made up of 15 amino acids. Per germline, CDR1 LNHNV and CDR2 YYDKDF (reference sequence). Written as DNA, the CDR3 is TGTGCCACCAGCTCCGAACCTACAGCTAACTATGGCTACACCTTC. This encodes CATSSEPTANYGYTF.

The chain employs TRBV6-1 and TRBJ2-5; D may match TRBD1 or TRBD2 (6 bases each). Trimming left V 2 bases short and J 2 bases short, with 15 bases between. Germline assignment: CDR1 MNHNS and CDR2 SASEGT. The CDR3 is 16 residues long. CDR3 sequence: CASSETGARGQETQYF. The CDR3 coding sequence is TGTGCCAGCAGTGAAACGGGGGCTCGTGGGCAAGAGACCCAGTACTTC.

V gene TRBV6-5 combines with J gene TRBJ2-7, with D possibly matching TRBD2 (7 bases). Germline V CDR1 and CDR2: MNHEY, SVGAGI. The CDR3 length is 14 residues. Deletions cut 1 base from V and 3 bases from J, with 10 bases between. The CDR3 sequence: CASSYWGGGYEQYF. CDR3 nucleotides: TGTGCCAGCAGTTACTGGGGGGGCGGCTACGAGCAGTACTTC.

The table lists this clone with a count of one. The chain joins TRBV27 to TRBJ2-1; the D gene is possibly TRBD2 (6 bases). CDR1 is MNHEY and CDR2 is SMNVEV in the germline V gene (reference sequence). Trimming removed 1 base at V and 1 base at J, with 8 bases between. This CDR3 is built from 15 residues. CDR3 DNA sequence: TGTGCCAGCAGTTTATTGGGAGGTTCCTACAATGAGCAGTTCTTC. Protein: CASSLLGGSYNEQFF.

The V call is TRBV4-1, the J call TRBJ2-1; tentatively, D is TRBD2 (5 bases). The CDR3 is 18 residues long. Germline loops: CDR1 MGHRA, CDR2 YSYEKL. The V gene lost 2 bases and the J gene lost 0 bases, with 17 bases spanning the gap. CDR3 protein: CASSQSFHEGSSYNEQFF. The CDR3 bases are TGCGCCAGCAGCCAATCCTTCCACGAGGGTAGCTCCTACAATGAGCAGTTCTTC.

The chain joins TRBV29-1 to TRBJ1-2; D is undetermined. Trimming removed 1 base at V and 6 bases at J, with 6 bases between. Germline assignment: CDR1 SQVTM and CDR2 ANQGSEA. This CDR3 contains 11 residues. This chain's CDR3 is CSVEGLDGYTF. The CDR3 nucleotides are TGCAGCGTTGAAGGCCTTGATGGCTACACCTTC.

The rearrangement uses TRBV7-9 and TRBJ2-1; no definite D call. V lost 3 bases and J lost 10, with 4 bases in between. Germline V gene lookup returns CDR1 SEHNR and CDR2 FQNEAQ (reference sequence). The CDR3 covers 10 residues. For the CDR3, the DNA is TGTGCCAGCAGCTTGGCCGAGCAGTTCTTC. Its protein product is CASSLAEQFF.

This chain's CDR3 is CATYGGDDLDEQFF. In nucleotides, the CDR3 is TGTGCCACTTATGGGGGGGACGATTTGGATGAGCAGTTCTTC. V gene TRBV27 combines with J gene TRBJ2-1; TRBD2 matches at 7 bases. Germline CDR1 and CDR2: MNHEY and SMNVEV (reference sequence). The CDR3 runs 14 residues. The trim removed 10 bases at V and 8 bases at J, leaving 14 bases unmatched.

J is TRBJ2-3 and V is TRBV6-6; 7 nucleotides line up with TRBD1. V lost 1 base to trimming and J lost 3 bases; unmatched junction nucleotides: 4. Germline V CDR1 and CDR2: MNHNY, SVGAGI (reference sequence). The CDR3 totals 15 residues. DNA of the CDR3: TGTGCCAGCAGTTACTTGGACAGGACTACAGATACGCAGTATTTT. It is translated as CASSYLDRTTDTQYF.

The chain links TRBV5-1 to TRBJ2-7, with D perhaps matching TRBD1 (5 bases). V was pared by 1 base and J by 3 bases, with 11 bases between. The CDR3 has 14 amino acids. Germline CDR1 reads SGHRS; CDR2 reads YFSETQ. The CDR3 nucleotides read TGCGCCAGCAGCTTGTGGGTGACAGACTACGAGCAGTACTTC. The encoded protein is CASSLWVTDYEQYF.

This clone was observed once. This sample includes further DNA sequences coding for the same CDR3. The CDR3 DNA is TGTGCCAGCAGCGTGGGGGACTCCTACGAGCAGTACTTC. Amino acid sequence: CASSVGDSYEQYF. The genes are TRBV9 and TRBJ2-7; D tentatively reads TRBD1 or TRBD2 (5 bases each). The V end lost 2 bases, the J end lost 0 bases, and 6 bases lay between the germline ends. The CDR3 sequence is 13 residues long. Germline V gene lookup returns CDR1 SGDLS and CDR2 YYNGEE.

The rearrangement links TRBV5-1 to TRBJ1-2; no clear D. Per germline, CDR1 SGHRS and CDR2 YFSETQ. V was clipped by 4 bases and J by 1 base, with 14 bases between them. CDR3 length equals 15 residues. DNA of the CDR3: TGCGCCAGCAGCGTCACGGGAAACCTTAACTATGGCTACACCTTC. This translates into CASSVTGNLNYGYTF.

V gene TRBV27 combines with J gene TRBJ2-3; tentative D call: TRBD1 (6 bases). V shed 6 bases and J shed 2 bases, with 12 bases lying between them. Looked up from germline, CDR1 is MNHEY and CDR2 is SMNVEV (reference sequence). CDR3 size: 14 residues. The CDR3 protein is CASSSVGATDTQYF. DNA of the CDR3: TGTGCCAGCAGCTCGGTGGGGGCCACAGATACGCAGTATTTT.

V is TRBV30 and J is TRBJ2-7, with D maybe TRBD2 (5 bases). The germline V gene encodes CDR1 GTSNPN and CDR2 SVGIG (reference sequence). The ends were cut back, 3 bases at V and 3 bases at J, with 9 bases in the middle. The CDR3 consists of 12 residues. The DNA of the CDR3 is TGTGCCTGGAGCAGCGAGGGCTACGAGCAGTACTTC. It codes for CAWSSEGYEQYF.

This clone came up a few times. V usage is TRBV29-1 and J usage is TRBJ2-2; tentative D call: TRBD1 (5 bases). Germline lookup yields CDR1 SQVTM and CDR2 ANQGSEA. The CDR3 loop spans 13 amino acids. V was pared by 7 bases and J by 0 bases, with 9 bases between. The CDR3 is CSGRQSNTGELFF. DNA of the CDR3: TGCAGCGGACGACAGTCGAACACCGGGGAGCTGTTTTTT.

The chain carries TRBV27 and TRBJ2-7, with D possibly TRBD1 on 5 matching bases. The V end was cut by 4 bases, the J end by 2 bases, with 9 bases between. Germline CDR1 and CDR2: MNHEY and SMNVEV (reference sequence). This CDR3 is 13 amino acids long. As DNA, the CDR3 is TGTGCCAGCAGTTACAGGAGTACCTACGAGCAGTACTTC. Amino acid sequence: CASSYRSTYEQYF.

This rearrangement joins TRBV29-1 to TRBJ2-3; D gene ambiguous. This CDR3 contains 13 residues. Germline V gene sequence: CDR1 SQVTM, CDR2 ANQGSEA. The V end was cut by 7 bases, the J end by 0 bases, with 11 bases between. The CDR3 region is CSANSRSTDTQYF. DNA for the CDR3: TGCAGCGCTAACAGCCGCAGCACAGATACGCAGTATTTT.

The V call is TRBV29-1, the J call TRBJ1-2, with a weak D call TRBD1 (5 bases). The CDR3 loop spans 14 amino acids. The germline V gene has CDR1 SQVTM and CDR2 ANQGSEA. The DNA for the CDR3 is TGCAGTGACCGGGACCGAGTTAAGTCCTATGGCTACACCTTC. Translated, it gives CSDRDRVKSYGYTF.

J is TRBJ1-1 and V is TRBV4-2; D gene ambiguous. This CDR3 contains 13 residues. Germline V lookup: CDR1 LGHNA, CDR2 YNFKEQ. The germline V and J ends were trimmed by 0 bases and 8 bases, with 10 bases remaining between them. The CDR3: CASSQESGREAFF. For the CDR3, the DNA is TGTGCCAGCAGCCAAGAATCCGGCCGGGAAGCTTTCTTT.

V is TRBV9 and J is TRBJ2-1; tentatively, D is TRBD1 (6 bases). V lost 3 bases and J 5 bases, leaving 21 bases between the germline ends. Germline CDR1 reads SGDLS; CDR2 reads YYNGEE. CDR3 length: 17 amino acids. CDR3 coding DNA: TGTGCCAGCAGCGAAACAGGGACGTCGTCTCCTCACAATGAGCAGTTCTTC. Translating it yields CASSETGTSSPHNEQFF.

The gene calls are TRBV7-8 and TRBJ2-3; D not certain. Trimming removed 1 base from V and 4 bases from J, with 3 bases in between. In germline, CDR1 is SGHVS, CDR2 FQNEAQ. The CDR3 is 12 amino acids. Written as DNA, the CDR3 is TGTGCCAGCAGCTTAGGAGCAGATACGCAGTATTTT. Amino acid sequence: CASSLGADTQYF.

This clone was seen once. The V gene is TRBV21-1, the J gene TRBJ2-3; no DNA check was done on the table's D call, TRBD1. TRBV21-1 is designated a pseudogene. The CDR3 contains 16 residues. The CDR3 sequence: CASSKVDRGRTDTQYF. The CDR3 nucleotides read TGTGCCAGCAGCAAAGTGGACAGGGGGCGCACAGATACGCAGTATTTT.

The chain couples TRBV29-1 to TRBJ2-4; perhaps TRBD1 as D (5 bases). The CDR3 is 13 amino acids. V was pared by 4 bases and J by 5 bases, with 12 bases between. Per the germline V gene, CDR1 is SQVTM and CDR2 is ANQGSEA. In DNA, the CDR3 is TGCAGCGTTGCAGGGCAGTCCGAAAACATTCAGTACTTC. Protein sequence: CSVAGQSENIQYF. Complete variable domain (other parts from reference TRBV29-1 and TRBJ2-4): SAVISQKPSRDICQRGTSLTIQCQVDSQVTMMFWYRQQPGQSLTLIATANQGSEATYESGFVIDKFPISRPNLTFSTLTVSNMSPEDSSIYLCSVAGQSENIQYFGAGTRLSVL.

This clone showed up just a few times. This chain joins TRBV18 and TRBJ1-5, with D maybe TRBD1 (5 bases). V was cut by 3 bases and J by 2 bases, with 23 bases left in between. This CDR3 comprises 19 residues. Germline V gene data show CDR1 as KGHSH and CDR2 as LQKENI. For the CDR3, the DNA is TGTGCCAGCTCACCGCCTCGGGAGGGGAGGTCGATGGGCAATCAGCCCCAGCATTTT. Protein product: CASSPPREGRSMGNQPQHF.

The J gene is TRBJ1-4, the V gene TRBV29-1; a weak D match, TRBD1 (5 bases). The germline V and J ends were trimmed by 3 bases and 5 bases, with 16 bases remaining between them. Looked up from germline, CDR1 is SQVTM and CDR2 is ANQGSEA. CDR3 length equals 15 residues. In nucleotides, the CDR3 is TGCAGCGTTGAGGGGACCGCGGCGTCAAATGAAAAACTGTTTTTT. It translates to CSVEGTAASNEKLFF.